The clone carrying this T cell receptor beta chain has a single count. V was trimmed by 10 bases and J by 7 bases, leaving 16 bases between them. The CDR3 is 12 amino acids. CDR1 and CDR2 from the germline V gene are KGHDR and SFDVKD. This entry belongs to a study of T-cell reconstitution after alpha-beta-depleted transplantation in children. Molecular barcoding with unique molecular identifiers was used for the TCRbeta library. TCRdb independently ran MiXCR on the PCR reads; one entry per CDR3 protein. The data show roughly 500,000 distinct CDR3 sequences, about 33% seen once. V gene TRBV24-1 combines with J gene TRBJ2-7; D might be TRBD1 (7 bases). This TCR came from a human donor who donated a stem cell graft to a child with aplastic anemia. This specimen consisted of PBMCs from the stem cell graft donor, obtained from the stem cell graft. This chain's CDR3 is CATETGAGEQYF. DNA for the CDR3: TGTGCCACGGAAACAGGGGCGGGGGAGCAGTACTTC.